One sample yielded the 25 T cell receptor beta chains listed below, sequenced in a study of T-cell reconstitution after alpha-beta-depleted transplantation in children. Unique molecular identifiers were used in preparing the TCRbeta library. TCRdb ran MiXCR on the PCR reads and lists one entry per CDR3 protein. The repertoire has around 700,000 distinct CDR3 sequences, around 13% of them found once; the top ten carry 0.79%. The sequencing here drew on PBMCs, taken before TCRalphabeta/CD19-depleted stem cell transplant. Source of these receptors: a girl aged 2-10 years with congenital amegakaryocytic thrombocytopenia, due to receive a stem cell transplant.

The chain employs TRBV5-5 and TRBJ1-2; D is unresolved. The CDR3 spans 15 residues. The ends were cut back, 2 bases at V and 5 bases at J, with 16 bases in the middle. Germline V lookup: CDR1 SGHKS, CDR2 YYEKEE (reference sequence). The CDR3: CASSLFYRVGYGYTF. CDR3 in DNA: TGTGCCAGCAGCTTATTCTATAGGGTGGGATATGGCTACACCTTC. The full variable domain, in which reference TRBV5-5 and TRBJ1-2 provide the parts outside the CDR3, is DAGVTQSPTHLIKTRGQQVTLRCSPISGHKSVSWYQQVLGQGPQFIFQYYEKEERGRGNFPDRFSARQFPNYSSELNVNALLLGDSALYLCASSLFYRVGYGYTFGSGTRLTVV.

This clonotype was detected only once. Being one base from a much bigger clone, this may be a read error. The chain employs TRBV7-9 and TRBJ2-1, with D possibly matching TRBD2 (6 bases). This CDR3 contains 14 residues. Germline V lookup: CDR1 SEHNR, CDR2 FQNEAQ (reference sequence). CDR3 region: CASSSTSPDNEQSF. In DNA form, the CDR3 reads TGTGCCAGCAGTTCCACTAGCCCAGACAATGAGCAGTCCTTC.

This clonotype was found a few times. The CDR3 DNA sequence: TGTGCCAGCAGCGTATATGGTCTGGGGGGGAATGAGCAGTTCTTC. Encoded protein: CASSVYGLGGNEQFF. The chain links TRBV9 to TRBJ2-1; 7 bases agree with TRBD2. The ends lost 1 base at V and 7 bases at J; junction bases unmatched: 8. The CDR3 covers 15 residues. Germline CDR1 is SGDLS and CDR2 is YYNGEE.

The CDR3 region is CASSIGFYNEQFF. The CDR3 bases are TGTGCCAGTAGTATAGGGTTCTACAATGAGCAGTTCTTC. The V gene is TRBV19, the J gene TRBJ2-1; the D is unclear. V shed 1 base and J shed 3 bases, with 4 bases lying between them. CDR1 LNHDA and CDR2 SQIVND come from the germline V gene (reference sequence). CDR3 length equals 13 residues.

The chain is built from TRBV7-3 and TRBJ2-3, with TRBD1 matching 8 bases. The CDR3 runs 16 residues. V shed 5 bases and J 0 bases; nucleotides not matched to a gene: 7. Germline CDR1 SGHTA, CDR2 FQGTGA. The CDR3 nucleotides read TGTGCCAGCAGCGTATCAGGGGGCTCTAGCACAGATACGCAGTATTTT. Translated, it gives CASSVSGGSSTDTQYF.

This clonotype appeared many times. The chain combines TRBV10-3 with TRBJ2-3; D gene ambiguous. The CDR3 runs 12 residues. Per the germline V gene, CDR1 is ENHRY and CDR2 is SYGVKD. The V and J ends lost 2 bases and 6 bases respectively, with 6 bases between them. CDR3 sequence (DNA): TGTGCCATCAGTGAGATCGAGGATACGCAGTATTTT. Its translation: CAISEIEDTQYF.

This clonotype showed up many times. The chain recombines TRBV5-1 with TRBJ2-1, with D perhaps assigned TRBD1 or TRBD2 (5 bases each). In germline, CDR1 is SGHRS, CDR2 YFSETQ. This CDR3 has 16 residues. V lost 0 bases, J lost 0 bases, and 10 bases lay in between. CDR3 DNA sequence: TGCGCCAGCAGCTTGGTTGGGGACCGCTCCTACAATGAGCAGTTCTTC. Protein sequence: CASSLVGDRSYNEQFF.

CDR3 residues: CAIKASGDTDTQYF. The CDR3, as DNA: TGTGCCATCAAGGCTAGCGGGGACACAGATACGCAGTATTTT. V and J are TRBV10-3 and TRBJ2-3; the match to TRBD2 covers 9 bases. CDR3 size: 14 residues. Trimming at V came to 7 bases and at J to 2 bases, leaving 4 bases not matched to a gene. Germline CDR1 is ENHRY and CDR2 is SYGVKD.

This clonotype was observed a few times. The V and J genes are TRBV25-1 and TRBJ2-3; the match to TRBD2 covers 10 bases. The CDR3 sequence is 15 residues long. The germline V gene has CDR1 MGHDK and CDR2 SYGVNS. Trimming took 5 bases from V and 4 from J; bases not matched to a gene: 6. The CDR3 loop is CASSLSGRAPDTQYF. In DNA, the CDR3 is TGTGCCAGCAGTTTGAGCGGGAGGGCCCCAGATACGCAGTATTTT.

The rearrangement uses TRBV6-2 or TRBV6-3 and TRBJ2-3; 10 nucleotides line up with TRBD1. The CDR3 is made up of 20 amino acids. V dropped 11 bases and J dropped 10; count of bases not matched to a gene: 33. Germline V gene data show CDR1 as MNHEY and CDR2 as SVGEGT. The CDR3 loop is CAATDRGNIGETTSGLPQYF. Written as DNA, the CDR3 is TGTGCCGCTACGGACAGGGGGAATATAGGGGAGACTACTAGCGGACTACCGCAGTATTTT.

The V and J genes are TRBV20-1 and TRBJ2-7; D may match TRBD1 or TRBD2 (6 bases each). CDR3 length: 14 residues. Trimming removed 6 bases from V and 10 bases from J, with 25 bases in between. CDR1 and CDR2 (germline): DFQATT, SNEGSKA (reference sequence). Written as DNA, the CDR3 is TGCAGTGCAGGCCGGGGGCCCAAAAACTCGAGACAGTACTTC. This sequence encodes CSAGRGPKNSRQYF.

This clonotype was observed a handful of times. V gene TRBV3-1 combines with J gene TRBJ2-1; D remains ambiguous. V was cut by 2 bases and J by 0 bases, with 5 bases left in between. The CDR3 runs to 14 residues. Germline CDR1 LGHDT, CDR2 YNNKEL (reference sequence). The CDR3 sequence is CASSQTRSYNEQFF. The CDR3 DNA is TGTGCCAGCAGCCAAACCCGCTCCTACAATGAGCAGTTCTTC.

This clonotype came up once. A much larger clone sits a single nucleotide away, making a read error possible. V gene TRBV5-1 combines with J gene TRBJ2-2; D unclear. Per the germline V gene, CDR1 is SGHRS and CDR2 is YFSETQ. The CDR3 runs to 16 residues. CDR3 residues: CASSLASGLNTVELFF. The CDR3 nucleotides are TGCGCCAGCAGCTTGGCGTCCGGGCTGAACACCGTGGAGCTGTTTTTT.

This clonotype was picked up many times. The V gene is TRBV15, the J gene TRBJ1-5; no clear D. V gave up 0 bases and J gave up 1 base, with 7 bases separating them. The CDR3 extends over 15 amino acids. Germline CDR1 and CDR2: LNHNV and YYDKDF (reference sequence). The CDR3 sequence is CATSRDLGSNQPQHF. The CDR3 DNA sequence: TGTGCCACCAGCAGAGATCTAGGAAGCAATCAGCCCCAGCATTTT.

J is TRBJ2-2 and V is TRBV28; D possibly corresponds to TRBD2 (6 bases). Per the germline V gene, CDR1 is MDHEN and CDR2 is SYDVKM. The CDR3 extends over 15 amino acids. V lost 2 bases, J lost 3 bases, and 10 bases lay in between. The CDR3: CASSLGEVHTGELFF. The CDR3 bases are TGTGCCAGCAGTTTAGGGGAGGTTCACACCGGGGAGCTGTTTTTT.

The J gene is TRBJ2-2, the V gene TRBV20-1, with 7 bases matching TRBD2. V lost 5 bases, J lost 1 base, and 7 bases stayed unmatched. The CDR3 loop spans 15 amino acids. CDR1 is DFQATT and CDR2 is SNEGSKA in the germline V gene (reference sequence). The CDR3 sequence: CSALTSVENTGELFF. The CDR3 nucleotides read TGCAGTGCTTTAACTAGCGTGGAGAACACCGGGGAGCTGTTTTTT.

This chain uses TRBV6-5 with TRBJ1-1; weak D call: TRBD1 (5 bases). Germline CDR1 is MNHEY and CDR2 is SVGAGI. This CDR3 has 15 amino acids. The V end lost 0 bases, the J end lost 1 base, and 9 bases lay between the germline ends. The CDR3 loop is CASSYSRGPNTEAFF. The DNA of the CDR3 is TGTGCCAGCAGTTACTCGCGGGGACCGAACACTGAAGCTTTCTTT.

This clonotype was detected only a few times. The rearrangement joins TRBV20-1 to TRBJ1-2; 10 nucleotides line up with TRBD1. The CDR3 consists of 15 residues. Germline V lookup: CDR1 DFQATT, CDR2 SNEGSKA (reference sequence). V trimming: 4 bases; J trimming: 2 bases; junction bases outside the gene matches: 7. The CDR3 here is CSATPPGQGNYGYTF. The DNA of the CDR3 is TGCAGTGCTACCCCCCCGGGACAGGGGAACTATGGCTACACCTTC.

The chain recombines TRBV10-3 with TRBJ2-5, with D possibly being TRBD2 (6 bases). The CDR3 covers 12 residues. The V gene lost 2 bases and the J gene lost 5 bases, with 6 bases spanning the gap. Germline CDR1 ENHRY, CDR2 SYGVKD. CDR3 amino acids: CAISETSETQYF. The CDR3 nucleotides are TGTGCCATCAGTGAGACTAGCGAGACCCAGTACTTC.

This clonotype was observed at least ten times. The V gene is TRBV20-1, the J gene TRBJ2-7, with 8 bases fitting TRBD1. CDR1 and CDR2 from the germline V gene are DFQATT and SNEGSKA (reference sequence). J gave up 2 bases and V 5 bases, and 5 bases lay outside the gene matches. The CDR3 contains 13 residues. CDR3 in amino acids: CSALTGDPYEQYF. CDR3 DNA: TGCAGTGCTCTGACAGGGGACCCCTACGAGCAGTACTTC.

In this sample, this clonotype turned up a few times. This sequence joins TRBV4-1 and TRBJ1-1, with D possibly TRBD1 on 5 matching bases. The CDR3 spans 14 residues. The germline V gene has CDR1 MGHRA and CDR2 YSYEKL. V lost 4 bases, J lost 1 base, and 10 bases lay in between. The CDR3 coding sequence is TGCGCCAGCAGCCCCTGGGGCGGGAACACTGAAGCTTTCTTT. Protein: CASSPWGGNTEAFF.

This chain uses TRBV2 with TRBJ2-5, with D possibly matching TRBD2 (5 bases). Germline CDR1 and CDR2: SNHLY and FYNNEI. There are 14 residues in the CDR3. V was shortened by 3 bases and J by 2 bases, with 10 bases between the two germline ends. DNA of the CDR3: TGTGCCAGCAGTGAGCAGCGGCGTCAAGAGACCCAGTACTTC. Translating gives CASSEQRRQETQYF.

This clonotype has a count of ten or more. The CDR3 nucleotides read TGTGCCAGCAGCTTTGATCCTGGGGTCAATGAGCAGTTCTTC. Residues: CASSFDPGVNEQFF. The gene calls are TRBV7-3 and TRBJ2-1; D not resolved. Deletions cut 3 bases from V and 6 bases from J, with 12 bases between. The length of the CDR3 is 14 residues. CDR1 and CDR2 from the germline V gene are SGHTA and FQGTGA.

In this sample, this clonotype turned up a few times. V usage is TRBV7-9 and J usage is TRBJ1-1; D not resolved. The CDR3 extends over 12 amino acids. V shed 8 bases and J shed 2 bases, with 9 bases lying between them. The germline CDR1 and CDR2 sequences are SEHNR and FQNEAQ (reference sequence). The CDR3 reads CASGNQNTEAFF. In nucleotides, the CDR3 is TGTGCCAGCGGAAACCAAAACACTGAAGCTTTCTTT.

This clonotype was observed many times. The V call is TRBV5-1, the J call TRBJ2-2; D remains ambiguous. The CDR3 runs to 13 residues. From germline, CDR1 is SGHRS and CDR2 YFSETQ. V lost 4 bases and J lost 3, with 7 bases in between. This CDR3 reads CASSGEYTGELFF. The CDR3 DNA follows: TGCGCCAGCAGCGGGGAATACACCGGGGAGCTGTTTTTT.